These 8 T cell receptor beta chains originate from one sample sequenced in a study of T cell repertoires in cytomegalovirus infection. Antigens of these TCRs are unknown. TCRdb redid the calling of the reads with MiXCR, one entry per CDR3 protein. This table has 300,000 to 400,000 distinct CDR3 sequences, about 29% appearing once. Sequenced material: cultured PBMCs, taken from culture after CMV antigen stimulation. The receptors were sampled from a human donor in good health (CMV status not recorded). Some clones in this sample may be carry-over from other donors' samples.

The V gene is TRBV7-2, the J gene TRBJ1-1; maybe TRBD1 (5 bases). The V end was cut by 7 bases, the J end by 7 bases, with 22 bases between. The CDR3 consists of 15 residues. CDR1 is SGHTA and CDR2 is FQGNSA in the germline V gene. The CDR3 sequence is CASIPTRHSRGEAFF. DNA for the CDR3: TGTGCCAGCATCCCCACTCGGCACTCTAGGGGTGAAGCTTTCTTT. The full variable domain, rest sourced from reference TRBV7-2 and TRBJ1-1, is GAGVSQSPSNKVTEKGKDVELRCDPISGHTALYWYRQSLGQGLEFLIYFQGNSAPDKSGLPSDRFSAERTGGSVSTLTIQRTQQEDSAVYLCASIPTRHSRGEAFFGQGTRLTVV.

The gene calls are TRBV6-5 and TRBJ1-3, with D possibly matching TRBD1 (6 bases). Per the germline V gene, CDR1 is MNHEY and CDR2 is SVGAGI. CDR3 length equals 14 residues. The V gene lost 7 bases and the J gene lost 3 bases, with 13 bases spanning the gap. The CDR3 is CASKTGIVGNTIYF. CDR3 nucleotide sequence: TGTGCCAGCAAAACAGGGATTGTTGGAAACACCATATATTTT.

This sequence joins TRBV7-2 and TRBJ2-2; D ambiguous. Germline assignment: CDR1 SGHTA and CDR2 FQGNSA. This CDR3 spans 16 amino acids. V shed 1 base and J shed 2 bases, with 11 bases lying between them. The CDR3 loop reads CASSLGSGANTGELFF. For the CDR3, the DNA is TGTGCCAGCAGCTTAGGGTCCGGAGCAAACACCGGGGAGCTGTTTTTT. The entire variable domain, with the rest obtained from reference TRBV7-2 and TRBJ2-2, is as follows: GAGVSQSPSNKVTEKGKDVELRCDPISGHTALYWYRQSLGQGLEFLIYFQGNSAPDKSGLPSDRFSAERTGGSVSTLTIQRTQQEDSAVYLCASSLGSGANTGELFFGEGSRLTVL.

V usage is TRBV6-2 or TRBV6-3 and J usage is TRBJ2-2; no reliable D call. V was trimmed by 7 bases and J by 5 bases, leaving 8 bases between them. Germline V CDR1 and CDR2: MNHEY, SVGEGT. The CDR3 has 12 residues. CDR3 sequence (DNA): TGTGCCAGCACCCTGACAACCGGGGAGCTGTTTTTT. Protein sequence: CASTLTTGELFF.

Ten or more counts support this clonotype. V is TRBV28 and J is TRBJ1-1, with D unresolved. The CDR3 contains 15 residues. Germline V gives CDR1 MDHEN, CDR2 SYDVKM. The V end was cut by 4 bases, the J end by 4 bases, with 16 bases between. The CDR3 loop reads CASSSPAAETTEAFF. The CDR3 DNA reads TGTGCCAGCAGTTCCCCGGCGGCCGAAACCACTGAAGCTTTCTTT.

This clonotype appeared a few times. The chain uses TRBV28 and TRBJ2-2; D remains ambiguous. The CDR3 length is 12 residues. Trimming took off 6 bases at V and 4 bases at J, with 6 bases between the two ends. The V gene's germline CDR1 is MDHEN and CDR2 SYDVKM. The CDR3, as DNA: TGTGCCAGCAGCCGGCCCACCGGGGAGCTGTTTTTT. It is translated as CASSRPTGELFF.

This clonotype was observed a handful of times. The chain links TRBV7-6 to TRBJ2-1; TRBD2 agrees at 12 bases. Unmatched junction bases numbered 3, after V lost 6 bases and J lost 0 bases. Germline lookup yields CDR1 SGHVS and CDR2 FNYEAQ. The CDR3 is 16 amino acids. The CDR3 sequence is CASSSTSGSSYNEQFF. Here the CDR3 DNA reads TGTGCCAGCAGTTCGACTAGCGGGAGCTCCTACAATGAGCAGTTCTTC.

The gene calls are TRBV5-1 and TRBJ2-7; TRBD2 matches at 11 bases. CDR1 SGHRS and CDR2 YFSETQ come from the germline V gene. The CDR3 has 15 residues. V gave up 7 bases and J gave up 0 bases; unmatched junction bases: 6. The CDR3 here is CASAFGTSGSYEQYF. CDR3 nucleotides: TGCGCCAGCGCCTTTGGGACTAGCGGCTCCTACGAGCAGTACTTC.